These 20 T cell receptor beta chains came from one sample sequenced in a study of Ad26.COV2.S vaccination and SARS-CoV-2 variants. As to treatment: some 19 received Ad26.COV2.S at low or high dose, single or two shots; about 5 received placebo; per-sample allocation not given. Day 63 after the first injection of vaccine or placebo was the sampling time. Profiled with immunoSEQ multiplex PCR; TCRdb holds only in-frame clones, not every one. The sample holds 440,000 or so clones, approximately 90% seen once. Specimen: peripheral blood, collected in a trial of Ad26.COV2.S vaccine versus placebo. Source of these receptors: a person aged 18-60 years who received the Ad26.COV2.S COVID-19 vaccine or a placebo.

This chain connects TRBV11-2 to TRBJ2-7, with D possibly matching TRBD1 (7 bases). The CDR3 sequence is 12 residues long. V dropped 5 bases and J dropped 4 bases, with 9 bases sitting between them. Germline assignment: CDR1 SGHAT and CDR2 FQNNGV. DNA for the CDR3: TGTGCCAGCAGCGCAGGGGGGTACGAGCAGTACTTC. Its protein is CASSAGGYEQYF.

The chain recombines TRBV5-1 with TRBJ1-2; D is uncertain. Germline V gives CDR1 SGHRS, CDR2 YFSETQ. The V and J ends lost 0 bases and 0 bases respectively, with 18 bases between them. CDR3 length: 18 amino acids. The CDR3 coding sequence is TGCGCCAGCAGCTTGGTTCAGGCTACATCCCCTGCTAACTATGGCTACACCTTC. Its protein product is CASSLVQATSPANYGYTF. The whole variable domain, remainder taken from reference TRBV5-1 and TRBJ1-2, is KAGVTQTPRYLIKTRGQQVTLSCSPISGHRSVSWYQQTPGQGLQFLFEYFSETQRNKGNFPGRFSGRQFSNSRSEMNVSTLELGDSALYLCASSLVQATSPANYGYTFGSGTRLTVV.

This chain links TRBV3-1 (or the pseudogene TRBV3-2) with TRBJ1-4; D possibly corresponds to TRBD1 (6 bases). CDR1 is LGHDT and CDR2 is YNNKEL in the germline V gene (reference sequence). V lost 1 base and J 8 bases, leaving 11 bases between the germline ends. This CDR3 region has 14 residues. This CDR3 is CASSQVGGWEKLFF. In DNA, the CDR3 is TGTGCCAGCAGCCAAGTAGGGGGTTGGGAAAAACTGTTTTTT.

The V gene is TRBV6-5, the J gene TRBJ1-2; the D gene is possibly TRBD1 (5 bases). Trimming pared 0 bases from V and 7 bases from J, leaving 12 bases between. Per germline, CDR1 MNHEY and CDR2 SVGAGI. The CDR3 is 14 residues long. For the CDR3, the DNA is TGTGCCAGCAGTTACTCGGGGGGTCGGCGTGGCTACACCTTC. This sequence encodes CASSYSGGRRGYTF.

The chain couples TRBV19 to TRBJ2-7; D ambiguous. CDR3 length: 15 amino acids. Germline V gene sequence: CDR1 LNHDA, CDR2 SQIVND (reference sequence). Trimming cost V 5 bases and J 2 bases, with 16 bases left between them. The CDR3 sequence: CASSRVWGSPYEQYF. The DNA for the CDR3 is TGTGCCAGTAGTCGGGTGTGGGGTAGCCCCTACGAGCAGTACTTC.

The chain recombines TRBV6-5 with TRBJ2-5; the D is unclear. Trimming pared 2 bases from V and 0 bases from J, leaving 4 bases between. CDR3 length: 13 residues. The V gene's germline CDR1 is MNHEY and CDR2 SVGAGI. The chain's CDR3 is CASSYVHQETQYF. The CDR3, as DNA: TGTGCCAGCAGTTACGTCCACCAAGAGACCCAGTACTTC.

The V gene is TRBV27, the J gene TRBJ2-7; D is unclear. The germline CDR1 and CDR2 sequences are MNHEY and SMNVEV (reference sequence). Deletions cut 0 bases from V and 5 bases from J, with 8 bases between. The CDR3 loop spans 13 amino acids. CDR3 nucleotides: TGTGCCAGCAGTTTATCGATTACTAACGAGCAGTACTTC. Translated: CASSLSITNEQYF.

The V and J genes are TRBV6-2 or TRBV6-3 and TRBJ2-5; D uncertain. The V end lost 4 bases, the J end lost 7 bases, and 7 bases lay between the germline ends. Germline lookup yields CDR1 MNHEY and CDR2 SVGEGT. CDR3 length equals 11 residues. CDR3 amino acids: CASSLRGTQYF. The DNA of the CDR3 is TGTGCCAGCAGTTTACGAGGGACCCAGTACTTC.

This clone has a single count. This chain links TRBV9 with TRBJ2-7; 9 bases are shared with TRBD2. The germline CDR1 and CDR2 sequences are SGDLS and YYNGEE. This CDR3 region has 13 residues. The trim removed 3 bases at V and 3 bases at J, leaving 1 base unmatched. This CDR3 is CASSATSGYEQYF. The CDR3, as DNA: TGTGCCAGCAGCGCGACTAGCGGCTACGAGCAGTACTTC.

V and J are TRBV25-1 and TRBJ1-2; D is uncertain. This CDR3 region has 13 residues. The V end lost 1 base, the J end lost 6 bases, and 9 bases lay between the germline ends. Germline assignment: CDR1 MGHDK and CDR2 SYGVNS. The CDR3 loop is CASSEFYRNGYTF. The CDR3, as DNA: TGTGCCAGCAGTGAATTTTACAGAAATGGCTACACCTTC.

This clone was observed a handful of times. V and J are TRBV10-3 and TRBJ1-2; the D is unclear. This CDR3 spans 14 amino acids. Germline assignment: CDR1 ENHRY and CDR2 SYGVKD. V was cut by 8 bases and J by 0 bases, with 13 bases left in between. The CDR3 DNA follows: TGTGCCATCCAGTCTACGGCGGCTAACTATGGCTACACCTTC. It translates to CAIQSTAANYGYTF.

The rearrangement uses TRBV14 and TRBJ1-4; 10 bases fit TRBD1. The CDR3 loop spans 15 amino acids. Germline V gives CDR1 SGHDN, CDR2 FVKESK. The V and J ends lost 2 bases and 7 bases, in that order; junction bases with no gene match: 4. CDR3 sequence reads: CASSQWTGGAEKLFF. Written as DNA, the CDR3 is TGTGCCAGCAGCCAATGGACAGGGGGGGCTGAAAAACTGTTTTTT. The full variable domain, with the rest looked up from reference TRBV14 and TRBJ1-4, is EAGVTQFPSHSVIEKGQTVTLRCDPISGHDNLYWYRRVMGKEIKFLLHFVKESKQDESGMPNNRFLAERTGGTYSTLKVQPAELEDSGVYFCASSQWTGGAEKLFFGSGTQLSVL.

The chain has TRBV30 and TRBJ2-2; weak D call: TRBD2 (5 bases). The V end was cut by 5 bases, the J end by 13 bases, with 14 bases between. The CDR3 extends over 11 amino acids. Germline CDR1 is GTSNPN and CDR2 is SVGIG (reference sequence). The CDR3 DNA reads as TGTGCCTGGGGTATTGGACTTGGGCTGTTTTTT. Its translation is CAWGIGLGLFF. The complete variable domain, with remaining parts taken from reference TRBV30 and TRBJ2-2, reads SQTIHQWPATLVQPVGSPLSLECTVEGTSNPNLYWYRQAAGRGLQLLFYSVGIGQISSEVPQNLSASRPQDRQFILSSKKLLLSDSGFYLCAWGIGLGLFFGEGSRLTVL.

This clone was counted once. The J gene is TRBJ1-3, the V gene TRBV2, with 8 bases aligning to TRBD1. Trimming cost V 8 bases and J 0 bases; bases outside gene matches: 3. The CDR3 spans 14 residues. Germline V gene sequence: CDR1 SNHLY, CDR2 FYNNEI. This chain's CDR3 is CASRDRLSGNTIYF. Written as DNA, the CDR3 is TGTGCCAGCCGGGACAGGCTCTCTGGAAACACCATATATTTT.

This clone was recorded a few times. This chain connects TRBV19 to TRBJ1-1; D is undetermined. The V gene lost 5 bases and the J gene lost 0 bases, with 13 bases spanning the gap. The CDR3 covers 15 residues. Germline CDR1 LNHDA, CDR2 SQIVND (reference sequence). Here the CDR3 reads CASSPAGQLNTEAFF. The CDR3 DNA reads TGTGCCAGTAGTCCAGCGGGCCAGTTGAACACTGAAGCTTTCTTT. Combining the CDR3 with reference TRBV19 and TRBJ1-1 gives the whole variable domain DGGITQSPKYLFRKEGQNVTLSCEQNLNHDAMYWYRQDPGQGLRLIYYSQIVNDFQKGDIAEGYSVSREKKESFPLTVTSAQKNPTAFYLCASSPAGQLNTEAFFGQGTRLTVV.

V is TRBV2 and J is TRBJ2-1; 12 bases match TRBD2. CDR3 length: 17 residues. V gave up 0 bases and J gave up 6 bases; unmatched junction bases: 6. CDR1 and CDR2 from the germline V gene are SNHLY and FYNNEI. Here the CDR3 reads CASSEANLAGGFNEQFF. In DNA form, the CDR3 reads TGTGCCAGCAGTGAAGCGAATCTAGCGGGGGGGTTCAATGAGCAGTTCTTC.

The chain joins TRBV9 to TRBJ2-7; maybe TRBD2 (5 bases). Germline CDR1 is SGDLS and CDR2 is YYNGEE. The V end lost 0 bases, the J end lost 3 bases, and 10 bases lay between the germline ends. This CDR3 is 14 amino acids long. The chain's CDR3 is CASSVGHGLYEQYF. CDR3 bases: TGTGCCAGCAGCGTAGGCCACGGACTCTACGAGCAGTACTTC.

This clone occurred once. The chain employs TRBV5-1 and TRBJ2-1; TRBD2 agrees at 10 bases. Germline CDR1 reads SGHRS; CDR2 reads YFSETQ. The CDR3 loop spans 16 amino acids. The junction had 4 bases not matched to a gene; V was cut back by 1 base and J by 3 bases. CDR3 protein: CASSLTSGARYNEQFF. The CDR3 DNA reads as TGCGCCAGCAGCTTGACTAGCGGGGCCCGCTACAATGAGCAGTTCTTC.

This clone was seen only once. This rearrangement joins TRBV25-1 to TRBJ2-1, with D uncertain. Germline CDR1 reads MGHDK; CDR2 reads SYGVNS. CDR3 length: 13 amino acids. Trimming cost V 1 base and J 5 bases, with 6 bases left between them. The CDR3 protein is CASSELNDNEQFF. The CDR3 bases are TGTGCCAGCAGTGAATTAAATGACAATGAGCAGTTCTTC.

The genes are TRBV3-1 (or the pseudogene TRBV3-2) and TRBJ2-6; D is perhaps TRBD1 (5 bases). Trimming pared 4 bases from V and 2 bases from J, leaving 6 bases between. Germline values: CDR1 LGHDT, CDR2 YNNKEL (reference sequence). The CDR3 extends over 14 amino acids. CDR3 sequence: CASSPQAGANVLTF. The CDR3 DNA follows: TGTGCCAGCAGCCCACAGGCTGGGGCCAACGTCCTGACTTTC.